This T cell receptor beta chain appears in the sequencing data of a study of blood T cell repertoires in COVID-19. Study overall: Samples of COVID-19 (acute and convalescent) were obtained from the United States, Italy and Spain.

Participants were aged roughly 18 to 90 years, lived in about 26 US areas, and enrolled virtually. The V and J ends lost 0 bases and 2 bases, in that order; junction bases with no gene match: 4. Germline V gene data show CDR1 as SGHVS and CDR2 as FNYEAQ. This CDR3 spans 15 amino acids. In the authors' methods: Scientists estimated how many nucleated cells there were by amplifying reference gene primers. Assay: immunoSEQ multiplex PCR; the TCRdb copy retains only in-frame clones and omits some. V and J calls and clone size are copied from that table; D and trimming were computed from the DNA. The table records 300,000 to 350,000 clones, roughly 89% of them present only once.

Sequenced material: PBMCs or T cells enriched from blood (not recorded which). V gene TRBV7-6 combines with J gene TRBJ2-7, with 7 bases that match TRBD1. The TCR originated in a young woman who had recovered from COVID-19. The CDR3 DNA sequence: TGTGCCAGCAGCTTAGCAGACAGGGCCCCCTACGAGCAGTACTTC. The encoded protein is CASSLADRAPYEQYF.